This entry lists 28 T cell receptor beta chains sequenced from one sample in a study of cytotoxic CD8 clonotypes in ibrutinib-treated CLL. The protocol was immunoSEQ multiplex PCR, while the TCRdb copy is restricted to in-frame clones and leaves out a portion. Among 20,000 to 30,000 clones listed, approximately 68% were seen once. This sample comprised PBMCs, obtained after 24 months of ibrutinib treatment. Source of these receptors: a human donor with chronic lymphocytic leukemia.

This rearrangement joins TRBV4-1 to TRBJ2-3; weak D call: TRBD1 (6 bases). V was shortened by 3 bases and J by 10 bases, with 23 bases between the two germline ends. The CDR3 length is 16 residues. Germline CDR1 is MGHRA and CDR2 is YSYEKL. The CDR3 protein is CASSQTLVRGPTAQYF. The CDR3 DNA follows: TGCGCCAGCAGCCAGACTCTAGTCAGGGGACCTACGGCGCAGTATTTT.

In its sample, this clone was seen once. The rearrangement links TRBV14 to TRBJ2-5, with 7 positions matching TRBD1. The CDR3 covers 15 residues. Per the germline V gene, CDR1 is SGHDN and CDR2 is FVKESK. The V gene end was trimmed by 3 bases and the J gene end by 4 bases; junction bases not matched to a gene: 8. CDR3 bases: TGTGCCAGCAGCCACCGACAGGGTTTCTCAGAGACCCAGTACTTC. Amino acids: CASSHRQGFSETQYF.

On this clone itself: This may be a read error: a much more frequent sequence differs by one nucleotide. Other DNA sequences from this sample encode an identical CDR3 as well. The chain carries TRBV5-4 and TRBJ1-4, with D possibly TRBD1 on 5 matching bases. The CDR3 runs to 12 residues. V was shortened by 5 bases and J by 16 bases, with 18 bases between the two germline ends. Germline V lookup: CDR1 SGHNT, CDR2 YYREEE (reference sequence). CDR3 sequence (DNA): TGTGCCAGCAGTTTAGGGGACCAAACTGAGTTTTTT. Translation gives CASSLGDQTEFF. The full variable domain, rest sourced from reference TRBV5-4 and TRBJ1-4, is ETGVTQSPTHLIKTRGQQVTLRCSSQSGHNTVSWYQQALGQGPQFIFQYYREEENGRGNFPPRFSGLQFPNYSSELNVNALELDDSALYLCASSLGDQTEFFGSGTQLSVL.

The chain is built from TRBV6-1 and TRBJ2-1, with 7 bases identical to TRBD2. Trimming took 8 bases from V and 0 from J; bases not matched to a gene: 4. CDR1 is MNHNS and CDR2 is SASEGT in the germline V gene. The CDR3 extends over 14 amino acids. CDR3 sequence reads: CASLASGSYNEQFF. The CDR3 region has the DNA TGTGCCAGCCTTGCTAGCGGCTCCTACAATGAGCAGTTCTTC.

This clone appeared a few times. The chain uses TRBV7-9 and TRBJ2-7; 7 bases agree with TRBD1. Losses at the gene ends were 1 base for V and 7 bases for J; bases not matched to a gene: 10. Germline CDR1 reads SEHNR; CDR2 reads FQNEAQ (reference sequence). The CDR3 runs 15 residues. CDR3 coding DNA: TGTGCCAGCAGCTTAGGCGGCAGGGGGAACGAGGAGCAGTACTTC. The encoded protein is CASSLGGRGNEEQYF.

The rearrangement joins TRBV5-1 to TRBJ1-1; D is uncertain. The CDR3 is 14 amino acids. Trimming removed 5 bases at V and 1 base at J, with 12 bases between. The V gene's germline CDR1 is SGHRS and CDR2 YFSETQ. The CDR3 DNA reads TGCGCCAGCAGGGCTGTAGGGCGGAACACTGAAGCTTTCTTT. Protein sequence: CASRAVGRNTEAFF.

This clone was seen only a few times. The chain recombines TRBV25-1 with TRBJ1-2; TRBD1 is a possible D gene (5 bases). Germline V gene sequence: CDR1 MGHDK, CDR2 SYGVNS. This CDR3 is built from 15 residues. Trimming shortened V by 5 bases and J by 1 base, and 14 bases separated the two germline ends. CDR3: CASSSPGTGNYGYTF. In DNA, the CDR3 is TGTGCCAGCAGTTCCCCCGGGACGGGTAACTATGGCTACACCTTC.

This clone was picked up a small number of times. This chain uses TRBV25-1 with TRBJ1-4; TRBD1 aligns across 7 bases. Germline CDR1 MGHDK, CDR2 SYGVNS. V lost 5 bases, J lost 8 bases, and 8 bases stayed unmatched. The CDR3 runs 14 residues. The CDR3 here is CASSQGGAEEKLFF. The CDR3 region has the DNA TGTGCCAGCAGTCAGGGGGGGGCGGAAGAAAAACTGTTTTTT.

This clone appeared once. V and J are TRBV5-5 and TRBJ2-1, with D possibly being TRBD1 or TRBD2 (6 bases each). The CDR3 is made up of 20 amino acids. CDR1 and CDR2 (germline): SGHKS, YYEKEE (reference sequence). Trimming stripped 4 bases from V and 1 base from J, with 27 bases between. In DNA form, the CDR3 reads TGTGCCAGCAGCGAACCTAGGGGGGATAGAACCAAGACGTCCTACAATGAGCAGTTCTTC. Translating gives CASSEPRGDRTKTSYNEQFF.

V gene TRBV5-1 combines with J gene TRBJ1-1; possible D gene TRBD1, 5 bases. Per the germline V gene, CDR1 is SGHRS and CDR2 is YFSETQ. V lost 2 bases to trimming and J lost 3 bases, with 8 bases between them. The CDR3 is 13 residues long. This chain's CDR3 is CASSFWGYTEAFF. In DNA, the CDR3 is TGCGCCAGCAGCTTTTGGGGCTACACTGAAGCTTTCTTT.

This clone was detected only a few times. This chain uses TRBV5-1 with TRBJ1-6; tentative D call: TRBD1 (5 bases). This CDR3 has 15 residues. The V gene lost 6 bases and the J gene lost 6 bases, with 16 bases spanning the gap. CDR1 is SGHRS, CDR2 YFSETQ, per germline. The CDR3 region is CASKAGTAGNSPLHF. For the CDR3, the DNA is TGCGCCAGCAAAGCCGGGACGGCGGGTAATTCACCCCTCCACTTT.

This clone has more than one count but fewer than ten. This sequence joins TRBV14 and TRBJ1-2, with 8 bases aligning to TRBD1. CDR3 length: 13 amino acids. Unmatched junction bases numbered 4, after V lost 6 bases and J lost 4 bases. CDR1 SGHDN and CDR2 FVKESK come from the germline V gene. The CDR3 loop is CASSRTGSYGYTF. CDR3 DNA: TGTGCCAGCAGTCGGACAGGGAGCTATGGCTACACCTTC.

In DNA form, the CDR3 reads TGTGCCAGCAGCTTGGGTCTGGGCACTGAAGCTTTCTTT. This encodes CASSLGLGTEAFF. V is TRBV5-4 and J is TRBJ1-1; D uncertain. Germline assignment: CDR1 SGHNT and CDR2 YYREEE (reference sequence). The CDR3 consists of 13 residues. V lost 0 bases and J lost 4, with 7 bases in between.

This sequence joins TRBV27 and TRBJ1-5; TRBD1 matches at 8 bases. The V gene end was trimmed by 5 bases and the J gene end by 2 bases; junction bases not matched to a gene: 5. The CDR3 extends over 15 amino acids. CDR1 and CDR2 from the germline V gene are MNHEY and SMNVEV (reference sequence). The DNA for the CDR3 is TGTGCCAGCAGTAGACAGGGGAAGGGCAATCAGCCCCAGCATTTT. Residues: CASSRQGKGNQPQHF.

This clone came up a few times. The chain couples TRBV19 to TRBJ2-7; no firm D call. The germline V gene has CDR1 LNHDA and CDR2 SQIVND (reference sequence). Trimming left V 0 bases short and J 1 base short, with 10 bases between. The CDR3 length is 15 residues. The CDR3 DNA sequence: TGTGCCAGTAGTATAGATCGGACGTCGTCCTACGAGCAGTACTTC. As protein: CASSIDRTSSYEQYF.

The V and J genes are TRBV4-1 and TRBJ1-5; D uncertain. There are 15 residues in the CDR3. CDR1 and CDR2 (germline): MGHRA, YSYEKL. Trimming shortened V by 0 bases and J by 4 bases, and 10 bases separated the two germline ends. The CDR3 spells CASSQDGSQNQPQHF. CDR3 coding DNA: TGCGCCAGCAGCCAAGATGGAAGCCAGAATCAGCCCCAGCATTTT.

V is TRBV5-1 and J is TRBJ2-5; D could derive from TRBD1 or TRBD2 (6 bases each). The V gene's germline CDR1 is SGHRS and CDR2 YFSETQ. CDR3 length: 15 amino acids. With 4 bases removed from V and 4 bases from J, the gap between germline ends came to 17 bases. The CDR3 loop reads CASSREGRGLETQYF. The CDR3 DNA follows: TGCGCCAGCAGCCGAGAGGGCCGGGGGCTAGAGACCCAGTACTTC.

The chain links TRBV19 to TRBJ1-1; possible D gene TRBD1, 6 bases. Looked up from germline, CDR1 is LNHDA and CDR2 is SQIVND (reference sequence). The length of the CDR3 is 13 residues. V was shortened by 7 bases and J by 5 bases, with 14 bases between the two germline ends. CDR3 nucleotide sequence: TGTGCCAGTACTCAACAGGGATATACTGAAGCTTTCTTT. It encodes CASTQQGYTEAFF.

The V and J genes are TRBV5-1 and TRBJ2-1; D ambiguous. Per the germline V gene, CDR1 is SGHRS and CDR2 is YFSETQ. V was shortened by 0 bases and J by 5 bases, with 9 bases between the two germline ends. The CDR3 spans 14 residues. CDR3 region: CASSLEVENNEQFF. The CDR3, as DNA: TGCGCCAGCAGCTTGGAGGTCGAAAACAATGAGCAGTTCTTC.

The chain carries TRBV28 and TRBJ1-1, with D possibly matching TRBD1 (6 bases). Germline assignment: CDR1 MDHEN and CDR2 SYDVKM. The length of the CDR3 is 10 residues. Trimming shortened V by 7 bases and J by 8 bases, and 8 bases separated the two germline ends. The CDR3 spells CASNRDEAFF. CDR3 coding DNA: TGTGCCAGCAACAGGGACGAAGCTTTCTTT.

This chain links TRBV5-6 with TRBJ2-7, with 7 bases fitting TRBD2. This CDR3 is built from 11 residues. The germline V gene has CDR1 SGHDT and CDR2 YYEEEE. J was trimmed by 6 bases and V by 3 bases; bases with no gene match: 0. The CDR3 spells CASSWGGEQYF. For the CDR3, the DNA is TGTGCCAGCAGCTGGGGGGGCGAGCAGTACTTC.

In this sample, this clone turned up a few times. This chain uses TRBV5-1 with TRBJ2-5, with D perhaps being TRBD1 or TRBD2 (5 bases each). V lost 4 bases to trimming and J lost 3 bases, with 13 bases between them. Looked up from germline, CDR1 is SGHRS and CDR2 is YFSETQ. The CDR3 sequence is 14 residues long. CDR3 sequence (DNA): TGCGCCAGCAGCCCCGCCGGGGCCGAAGAGACCCAGTACTTC. Its translation is CASSPAGAEETQYF.

V is TRBV27 and J is TRBJ2-5; 7 nucleotides agree with TRBD2. Germline loops: CDR1 MNHEY, CDR2 SMNVEV (reference sequence). There are 15 residues in the CDR3. V gave up 2 bases and J gave up 2 bases; unmatched junction bases: 5. In DNA, the CDR3 is TGTGCCAGCAGTTTACGGGGGGTAGCGCAAGAGACCCAGTACTTC. Translated: CASSLRGVAQETQYF.

V gene TRBV5-1 combines with J gene TRBJ2-2; 11 bases match TRBD2. The CDR3 contains 14 residues. Germline V lookup: CDR1 SGHRS, CDR2 YFSETQ. V lost 4 bases and J lost 7; bases outside the gene matches: 3. The chain's CDR3 is CASSRTSGGGELFF. CDR3 coding DNA: TGCGCCAGCAGCCGAACTAGCGGGGGCGGGGAGCTGTTTTTT.

J is TRBJ1-1 and V is TRBV7-9, with TRBD1 identical over 8 bases. The V gene's germline CDR1 is SEHNR and CDR2 FQNEAQ (reference sequence). This CDR3 comprises 16 residues. V lost 5 bases and J lost 4; bases outside the gene matches: 12. The CDR3 spells CASSQDIGQGGTEAFF. CDR3 in DNA: TGTGCCAGCAGCCAGGATATAGGACAGGGTGGCACTGAAGCTTTCTTT.

The chain has TRBV7-8 and TRBJ2-7; tentatively, D is TRBD1 or TRBD2 (5 bases each). CDR3 size: 14 residues. V lost 5 bases and J 5 bases, leaving 16 bases between the germline ends. Germline V gives CDR1 SGHVS, CDR2 FQNEAQ. The CDR3 loop reads CASSGTNLRNEQYF. In DNA, the CDR3 is TGTGCCAGCAGCGGGACGAACCTTAGGAACGAGCAGTACTTC.

This chain links TRBV29-1 with TRBJ1-2; D is perhaps TRBD1 (5 bases). Germline CDR1 reads SQVTM; CDR2 reads ANQGSEA. Trimming took 0 bases from V and 4 from J, leaving 12 bases between them. CDR3 length equals 14 residues. CDR3 DNA: TGCAGCGTTGAAGAATGGAGGGGAAGCTATGGCTACACCTTC. Protein sequence: CSVEEWRGSYGYTF. Based on the CDR3 plus reference TRBV29-1 and TRBJ1-2, the full variable domain is SAVISQKPSRDICQRGTSLTIQCQVDSQVTMMFWYRQQPGQSLTLIATANQGSEATYESGFVIDKFPISRPNLTFSTLTVSNMSPEDSSIYLCSVEEWRGSYGYTFGSGTRLTVV.

V usage is TRBV5-2 and J usage is TRBJ1-2. TRBV5-2 is given as a pseudogene. The CDR3 is 16 residues long. The DNA for the CDR3 is TGTGCCAGCAACGATCGGGGAGAGTACGAGACCTATGGCTACACCTTC. This gives the protein CASNDRGEYETYGYTF.